This entry concerns a single TCR beta chain. The CDR3 consists of 14 residues. Trimming removed 5 bases from V and 2 bases from J, with 10 bases in between. The germline V gene has CDR1 SGHAT and CDR2 FQNNGV. This specimen belongs to a study of control samples from healthy donors and cancer patients. Profiled with immunoSEQ multiplex PCR; TCRdb holds only in-frame clones, not every one. Among 75,000 to 100,000 clones listed, around 88% were seen once. The chain combines TRBV11-2 with TRBJ2-1; D is undetermined. The source material was blood. This receptor was identified in a man aged 30-40 years in good health. CDR3 residues: CASSEASPYNEQFF. The CDR3 nucleotides read TGTGCCAGCAGCGAGGCGTCCCCCTACAATGAGCAGTTCTTC.